This TCR beta chain was sequenced in a study of long-term antiretroviral therapy in people with HIV. The study's findings and limits: Repertoires looked antigen-experienced, with only a slight naive shift after ART. Clones with expansion before ART led the repertoire at all time points.

Note on this clone: Its antigen is unidentified.

The immunoSEQ assay was v3.0, run at survey level. Sequencing used immunoSEQ multiplex PCR; TCRdb keeps in-frame clones, though not all of them. The sample shows 40,000 or so clones, 75% to 90% of them seen only once. Germline V gene lookup returns CDR1 DFQATT and CDR2 SNEGSKA (reference sequence). This CDR3 is 11 amino acids long. Trimming took off 3 bases at V and 3 bases at J, with 6 bases between the two ends. The TCR sequence derives from a woman between 18 and 29 years old with HIV. The input for sequencing was unsorted PBMCs, taken just before starting antiretroviral therapy. J is TRBJ2-7 and V is TRBV20-1; D uncertain. CDR3 loop: CSASSDYEQYF. In DNA, the CDR3 is TGCAGTGCTAGTTCAGACTACGAGCAGTACTTC.